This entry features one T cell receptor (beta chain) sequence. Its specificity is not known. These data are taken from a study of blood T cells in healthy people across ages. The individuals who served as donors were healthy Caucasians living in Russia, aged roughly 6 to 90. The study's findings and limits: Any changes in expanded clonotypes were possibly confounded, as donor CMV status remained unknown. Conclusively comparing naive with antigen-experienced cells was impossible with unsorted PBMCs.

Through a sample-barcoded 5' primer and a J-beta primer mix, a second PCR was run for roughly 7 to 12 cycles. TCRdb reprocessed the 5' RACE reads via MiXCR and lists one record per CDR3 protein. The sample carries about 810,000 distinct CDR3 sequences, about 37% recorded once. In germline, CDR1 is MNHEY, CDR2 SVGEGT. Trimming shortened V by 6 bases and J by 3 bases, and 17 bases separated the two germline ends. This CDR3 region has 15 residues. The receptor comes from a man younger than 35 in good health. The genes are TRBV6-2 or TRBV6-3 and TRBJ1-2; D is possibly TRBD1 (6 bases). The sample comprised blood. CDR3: CASSDRDTPYYGYTF. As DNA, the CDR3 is TGTGCCAGCAGCGACCGGGACACTCCTTACTATGGCTACACCTTC.